Here is one T cell receptor (beta chain) with its context. Its specificity is not known. The length of the CDR3 is 14 residues. Germline CDR1 and CDR2: LGHDT and YNNKEL (reference sequence). V lost 0 bases to trimming and J lost 5 bases, with 8 bases between them. Overall study findings and caveats: Whole repertoires were not studied in the larger cohort, only one V-J beta rearrangement.

The sorted Tregs were CD4+CD25+CD127-/low cells. Semi-nested PCR with Nested Universal Primer A followed constant-region reverse priming of full-length variable regions. TCRdb reprocessed the 5' RACE reads with MiXCR, giving one entry per CDR3 protein. The sample records some 44,000 distinct CDR3 sequences, 20% to 25% being singletons. The receptor was isolated from a female donor with breast cancer. V usage is TRBV3-1 and J usage is TRBJ2-1, with D perhaps matching TRBD1 (5 bases). Sequencing was performed on Tregs sorted from blood. CDR3 amino acids: CASSQERQNNEQFF. DNA of the CDR3: TGTGCCAGCAGCCAAGAAAGACAGAACAATGAGCAGTTCTTC.